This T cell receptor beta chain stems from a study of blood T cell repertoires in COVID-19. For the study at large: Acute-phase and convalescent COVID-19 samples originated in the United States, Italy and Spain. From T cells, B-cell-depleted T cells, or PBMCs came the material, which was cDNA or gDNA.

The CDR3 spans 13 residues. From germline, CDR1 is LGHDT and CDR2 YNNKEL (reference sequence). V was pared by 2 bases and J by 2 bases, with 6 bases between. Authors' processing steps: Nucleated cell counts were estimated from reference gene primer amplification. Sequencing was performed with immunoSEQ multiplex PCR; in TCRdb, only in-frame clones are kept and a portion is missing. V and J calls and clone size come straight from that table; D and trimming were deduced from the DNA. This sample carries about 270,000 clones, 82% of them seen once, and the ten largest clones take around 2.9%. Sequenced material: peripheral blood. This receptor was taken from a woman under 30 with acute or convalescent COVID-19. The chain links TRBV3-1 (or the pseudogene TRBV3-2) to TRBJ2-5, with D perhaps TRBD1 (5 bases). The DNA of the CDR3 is TGTGCCAGCAGCCAACAGGGTCAAGAGACCCAGTACTTC. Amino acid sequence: CASSQQGQETQYF.